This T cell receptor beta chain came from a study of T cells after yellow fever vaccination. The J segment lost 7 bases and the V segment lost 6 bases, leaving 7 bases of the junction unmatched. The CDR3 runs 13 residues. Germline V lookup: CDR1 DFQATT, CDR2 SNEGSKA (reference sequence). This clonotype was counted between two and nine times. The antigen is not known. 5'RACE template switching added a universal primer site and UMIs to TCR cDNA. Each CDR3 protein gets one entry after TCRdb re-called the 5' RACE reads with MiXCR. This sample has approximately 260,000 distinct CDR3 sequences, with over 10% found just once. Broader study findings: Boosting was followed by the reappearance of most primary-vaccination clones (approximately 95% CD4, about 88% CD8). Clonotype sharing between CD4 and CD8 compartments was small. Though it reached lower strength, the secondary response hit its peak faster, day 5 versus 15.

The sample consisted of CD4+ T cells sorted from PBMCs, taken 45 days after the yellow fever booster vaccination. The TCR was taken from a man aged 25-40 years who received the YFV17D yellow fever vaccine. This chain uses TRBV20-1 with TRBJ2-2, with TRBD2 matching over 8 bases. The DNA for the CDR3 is TGCAGTGCGAACCGGGAGGGCCGCGGGGAGCTGTTTTTT. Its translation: CSANREGRGELFF.